This TCR beta chain was captured in a study of T cells in Graves' hyperthyroidism and ophthalmopathy. Across the whole study: Peripheral blood was collected at initial diagnosis, before any treatment.

Hyperthyroidism had been newly diagnosed in patients aged 18 to 65, and its duration was under 2 months. The blood sample predates any ophthalmopathy symptoms, coming from first hyperthyroidism diagnosis. The CDR3 has 15 amino acids. The V end was cut by 0 bases, the J end by 5 bases, with 12 bases between. Germline V gene sequence: CDR1 MGHRA, CDR2 YSYEKL. The source material, RNA transcripts, was used to amplify TCR beta CDR3 regions. When the TCR CDR3 underwent first-round RT-PCR, the HTBI primer set was used. TCRdb independently ran MiXCR on the multiplex PCR reads; one entry per CDR3 protein. The table includes around 700,000 distinct CDR3 sequences, around 19% detected once.

The receptor was isolated from a woman in her forties or fifties with Graves' hyperthyroidism that later progressed to Graves' ophthalmopathy. This chain links TRBV4-1 with TRBJ2-3; tentative D call: TRBD1 (5 bases). Sample: blood. CDR3: CASSQERVRVDTQYF. Written as DNA, the CDR3 is TGCGCCAGCAGCCAAGAAAGGGTCAGGGTAGATACGCAGTATTTT.